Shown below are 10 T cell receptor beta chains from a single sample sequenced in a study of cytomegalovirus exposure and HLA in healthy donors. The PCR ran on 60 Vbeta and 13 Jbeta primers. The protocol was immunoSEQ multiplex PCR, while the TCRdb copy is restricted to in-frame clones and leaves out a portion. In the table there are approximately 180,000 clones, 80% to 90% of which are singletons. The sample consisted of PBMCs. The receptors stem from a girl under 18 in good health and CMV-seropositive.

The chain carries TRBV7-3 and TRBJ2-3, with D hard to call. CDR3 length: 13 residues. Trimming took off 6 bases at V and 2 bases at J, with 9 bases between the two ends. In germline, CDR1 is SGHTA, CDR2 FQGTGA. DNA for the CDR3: TGTGCCAGCAGTCAGGCATACACAGATACGCAGTATTTT. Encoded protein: CASSQAYTDTQYF.

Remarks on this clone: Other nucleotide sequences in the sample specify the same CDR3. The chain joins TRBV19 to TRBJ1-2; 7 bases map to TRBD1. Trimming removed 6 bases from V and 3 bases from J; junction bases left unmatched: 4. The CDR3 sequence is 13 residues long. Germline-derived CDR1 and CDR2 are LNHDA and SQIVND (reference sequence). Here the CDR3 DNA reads TGTGCCAGTAGCCGTACAGGGGACTATGGCTACACCTTC. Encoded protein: CASSRTGDYGYTF.

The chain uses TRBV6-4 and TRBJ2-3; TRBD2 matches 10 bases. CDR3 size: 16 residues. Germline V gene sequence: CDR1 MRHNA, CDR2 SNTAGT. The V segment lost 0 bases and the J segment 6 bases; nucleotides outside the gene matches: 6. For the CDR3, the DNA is TGTGCCAGCAGTGACTCGATAAGCGGGGGGGTGGATACGCAGTATTTT. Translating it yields CASSDSISGGVDTQYF.

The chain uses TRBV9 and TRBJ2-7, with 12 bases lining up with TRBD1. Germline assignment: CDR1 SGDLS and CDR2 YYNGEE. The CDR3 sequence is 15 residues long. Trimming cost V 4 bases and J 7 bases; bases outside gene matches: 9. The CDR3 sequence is CASSTQGQGAREQYF. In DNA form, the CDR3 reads TGTGCCAGCAGCACCCAGGGACAGGGGGCTAGAGAGCAGTACTTC.

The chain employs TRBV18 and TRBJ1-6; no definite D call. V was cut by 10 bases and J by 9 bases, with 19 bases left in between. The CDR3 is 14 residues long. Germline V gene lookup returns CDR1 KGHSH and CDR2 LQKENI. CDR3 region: CATSLGISGSPLHF. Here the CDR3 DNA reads TGTGCCACTTCACTGGGGATCAGCGGTTCACCCCTCCACTTT.

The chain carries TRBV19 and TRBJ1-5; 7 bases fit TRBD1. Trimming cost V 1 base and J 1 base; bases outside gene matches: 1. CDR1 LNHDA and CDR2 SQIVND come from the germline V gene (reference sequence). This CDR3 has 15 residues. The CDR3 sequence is CASSIGGGSNQPQHF. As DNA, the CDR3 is TGTGCCAGTAGTATAGGAGGGGGCAGCAATCAGCCCCAGCATTTT. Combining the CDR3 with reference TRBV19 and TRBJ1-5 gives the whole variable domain DGGITQSPKYLFRKEGQNVTLSCEQNLNHDAMYWYRQDPGQGLRLIYYSQIVNDFQKGDIAEGYSVSREKKESFPLTVTSAQKNPTAFYLCASSIGGGSNQPQHFGDGTRLSIL.

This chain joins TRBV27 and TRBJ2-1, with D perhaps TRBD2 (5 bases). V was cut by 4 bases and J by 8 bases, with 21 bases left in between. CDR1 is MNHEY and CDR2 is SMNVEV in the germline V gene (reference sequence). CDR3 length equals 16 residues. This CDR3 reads CASSWETSPAGYEQFF. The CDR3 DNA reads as TGTGCCAGCAGTTGGGAAACAAGTCCCGCGGGCTATGAGCAGTTCTTC.

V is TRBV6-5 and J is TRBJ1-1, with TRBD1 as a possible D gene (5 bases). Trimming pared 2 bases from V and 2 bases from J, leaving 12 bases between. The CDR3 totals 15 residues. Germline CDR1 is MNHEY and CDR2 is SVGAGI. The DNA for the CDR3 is TGTGCCAGCAGTTACGAGGAGGGGATCAACACTGAAGCTTTCTTT. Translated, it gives CASSYEEGINTEAFF.

For the CDR3, the DNA is TGTGCCAGCAGCTTGGATGGACAGAGGAGCTCCTACGAGCAGTACTTC. Translation gives CASSLDGQRSSYEQYF. The chain joins TRBV5-5 to TRBJ2-7; a weak D match, TRBD1 (6 bases). The CDR3 is 16 amino acids. The V end lost 0 bases, the J end lost 0 bases, and 13 bases lay between the germline ends. CDR1 and CDR2 from the germline V gene are SGHKS and YYEKEE (reference sequence). Using reference TRBV5-5 and TRBJ2-7 for the parts outside the CDR3, the full variable domain is DAGVTQSPTHLIKTRGQQVTLRCSPISGHKSVSWYQQVLGQGPQFIFQYYEKEERGRGNFPDRFSARQFPNYSSELNVNALLLGDSALYLCASSLDGQRSSYEQYFGPGTRLTVT.

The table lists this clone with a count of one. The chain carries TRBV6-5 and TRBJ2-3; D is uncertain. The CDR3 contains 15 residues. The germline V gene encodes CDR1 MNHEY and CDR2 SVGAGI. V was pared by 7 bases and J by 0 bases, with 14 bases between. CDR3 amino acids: CASTRLGSSTDTQYF. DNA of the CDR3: TGTGCCAGCACCAGGCTGGGTTCTAGCACAGATACGCAGTATTTT.